This TCR beta chain was sequenced during a study of OX40 agonist ivuxolimab in advanced cancers. At the level of the study: Aged roughly 23 to 85 with a mean of approximately 60 years, they were around 83% male. Three patients showed partial responses: one hepatocellular carcinoma and two cutaneous melanoma cases.

This table comes from immunoSEQ multiplex PCR, and its TCRdb copy is limited to in-frame clones, with some not included. The data hold about 61,000 clones, with around 86% observed a single time. As regards this clone: Its antigen is not identified.

Points from the study as a whole: CD4+ and CD8+ T cells in blood underwent clonal expansion by week 6 at 0.1 to 3.0 mg/kg. There were, on average, more expanded clones in CD8+ T cells than in CD4+.

V gave up 8 bases and J gave up 0 bases, with 8 bases separating them. The CDR3 runs 13 residues. The germline V gene has CDR1 ENHRY and CDR2 SYGVKD. The receptor's source is an adult with an advanced solid tumor such as melanoma, head and neck, liver or kidney cancer. V and J are TRBV10-3 and TRBJ1-5, with D possibly matching TRBD1 (6 bases). The sequencing used CD4+ or CD8+ T cells sorted from blood, collected in a trial of the OX40 agonist ivuxolimab. DNA of the CDR3: TGTGCCATCGGACAGTATAGCAATCAGCCCCAGCATTTT. Protein: CAIGQYSNQPQHF.